This TCR beta chain is drawn from a study of T cells expressing NK-cell markers (dated by TCRdb to 2020 to 2021). General notes on the study: About eight donors provided sorted CD3+CD56+NKG2C+, CD3+CD56+NKG2C- and CD3+CD56-NKG2C+ T-cell subsets, whose TCR beta-chain repertoires were profiled. The eight sequenced donors were randomly selected healthy volunteers, three men and five women. Seven of the eight sequenced donors were HCMV-seropositive and one was HCMV-seronegative. Sequencing of the libraries produced 2 x 150 bp reads on Illumina HiSeq 2000/2500, MiSeq or NextSeq.

The sequencer listed for this sample is Illumina HiSeq 2000. TCR beta cDNA libraries were made by 5'RACE template switching that added a universal primer site and unique molecular identifiers. Priming for cDNA synthesis came from the TCR beta constant segment, and two successive PCR amplification steps followed. Regarding the original processing steps: Reads were demultiplexed and grouped by UMI with MIGEC, and clonotypes were assembled and quantified with MiTCR. Only TCR cDNA sequences supported by at least two reads were kept to exclude erroneous sequences. Downstream repertoire analysis used the tcR package, and clonotypes were matched across fractions by CDR3 nucleotide sequence plus V segment. VDJmatch was used to annotate antigen specificity against VDJdb, with one amino acid substitution in CDR3 allowed. TCRdb reprocessed the reads and assigns one entry to each CDR3 protein sequence, leaving out DNA. The V and J calls here are based on TCRdb, not the publication. The table for this sample shows 300,000 to 500,000 distinct CDR3 sequences. The top ten constitute about 10% of the sample.

From the cysteine up to the phenylalanine, the CDR3 has a length of 15 residues. No DNA is recorded. CDR1 is given as SGHVS and CDR2 as FNYEAQ, both from the germline V gene. The study at large found these results: Those dominant clonotypes were again the most abundant among CD3+CD56-NKG2C+ cells in several donors, at roughly 25-65%. It remained unclear whether the expanded NKG2C-expressing T cell clones were specific for HCMV antigens. In more than 5 donors, the dominant CD3+CD56+NKG2C+ clonotypes ranked among the top 10 CD8+ clonotypes, making up about 1.0-7.5% of CD8+ T cells.

HCMV-specific IgG was detected in serum with a commercial ELISA kit to determine HCMV serostatus. Peripheral blood mononuclear cells were isolated from blood by Ficoll density gradient centrifugation. A note on this clonotype: It has no known antigen specificity.

Sequenced: blood T cells: a sorted CD56 or NKG2C T cell subset, CD4+ or CD8+ T cells, or bulk PBMC T cells (not recorded which). In this chain, TRBV7-6 is recombined with TRBJ2-3; absent DNA, TCRdb's TRBD2 call cannot be checked. The TCR sequence derives from a woman aged 45-65 years in good health. Donor details come from another sample of the same person, matched by shared clones. The CDR3 region reads CASSYQREVHDTQYF.